The entry that follows covers one T cell receptor (beta chain) sequence. The sample is drawn from a study of cytomegalovirus exposure and HLA in healthy donors. Whole-study context: From donors who were HLA-typed, an early data release held about 85 million unique TCRs. When 398 donors were genotyped, about 86% of them were found to fall in the Caucasian-associated ancestry cluster.

V was trimmed by 4 bases and J by 3 bases, leaving 24 bases between them. The germline gives CDR1 KGHSH, CDR2 LQKENI. The CDR3 runs to 18 residues. The study ran its PCR with 60 Vbeta and 13 Jbeta primers. Assay: immunoSEQ multiplex PCR; the TCRdb copy retains only in-frame clones and omits some. There are 100,000 to 150,000 clones in the sample; over 65% occur only once, and around 19% lies in the top ten. The J gene is TRBJ2-5, the V gene TRBV18, with D perhaps TRBD1 (6 bases). Sequencing was carried out using PBMCs. This TCR was recovered from a man aged 18 to 29 in good health and CMV-seropositive. CDR3 loop: CASSLTGPKQGRKETQYF. CDR3 nucleotide sequence: TGTGCCAGCTCACTCACCGGACCTAAACAGGGACGAAAAGAGACCCAGTACTTC.